The entry that follows covers one TCR beta chain sequence. Its antigen has not been determined. No qualities accompany the bases; no much larger clone lies one base away. Each collaborating institution followed its own protocols to collect whole blood in K2EDTA tubes. For TCRbeta analysis, collaborators shipped samples as frozen whole blood, isolated PBMCs, or DNA extracted from either of those sample types. This sample stems from a study of blood T cell repertoires in COVID-19 (dated by TCRdb to the early 2020s). Describing the broader study: The collaborator samples originated in the United States, Italy and Spain and spanned the acute and convalescent phases of COVID-19. Subjects who had been exposed to COVID-19, were actively infected with it, or had recovered from it provided the deeply sampled blood TCRbeta repertoires that made up the dataset. A freely available public database, intended as a resource for researchers studying the immune response to SARS-CoV-2, is where the repertoires were released. Sample metadata almost always included a de-identified subject ID, COVID-19 status, age in years and sex. The prospective study material was composed of cDNA or gDNA derived from T cells, B-cell-depleted T cells, or PBMCs. Where available, HLA class I and class II types were taken from metadata supplied by the sample provider and were not determined by assay-based typing. The samples were drawn from the first 160 participants of the ongoing ImmuneRACE study and from about 1,200 subjects provided by 6 global collaborators.

Overall results and qualifications from the work: The quantity of clinical and demographic metadata differed by source and by participant and was supplied without curation.

TCRbeta CDR3 regions were amplified from genomic DNA by means of the immunoSEQ Assay, a bias-controlled multiplex PCR. In the source study's methods: The number of nucleated cells in each sample was estimated by amplification of reference gene primers within the assay. To quantify the absolute abundance of each unique TCRbeta CDR3 rearrangement, sequence reads were collapsed and filtered. For each sample, productive Simpson clonality was calculated as the square root of Simpson's diversity index over productive rearrangements. The table was pulled from immuneACCESS by TCRdb, which kept in-frame rearrangements only. Such tables lose some clones; where checked, under half of the loss comes from unresolved V genes, and the rest has no known cause. V and J calls plus clone size are reproduced from that table; the DNA served to infer D and trimming. This sample gives approximately 200,000 clones in total; roughly 79% of them show up just once. Of the sample, roughly 17% is held by the ten largest clones.

Sequenced input: peripheral blood. The clonotype comes from a man aged 60-69 years with active or convalescent COVID-19.

CDR3 loop: CASSYEPGSGYTF. The bases read TGTGCCAGCAGTTACGAACCGGGGAGCGGCTACACCTTC. This receptor chain uses TRBV6-6 and TRBJ1-2; the D segment cannot be called with confidence. The germline V gene (reference sequence) gives CDR1 as MNHNY and CDR2 as SVGAGI. V and J lose 2 bases and 8 bases, and a span of 12 bases separates them. Spanning cysteine to phenylalanine, the CDR3 consists of 13 amino acids. The entry retains the CDR3 DNA only, 39 bases that are in frame from base 1.